These 18 T cell receptor beta chains were all obtained from the same sample, sequenced in a study of Ad26.COV2.S vaccination and SARS-CoV-2 variants. Specified treatment: some 20 received Ad26.COV2.S at low or high dose, single or two shots; 5 received placebo; per-sample allocation not given. The study sampled participants on day 63 after the first vaccine or placebo injection. Produced via immunoSEQ multiplex PCR; TCRdb's table is partial and in-frame only. In the table there are 350,000 to 500,000 clones, about 90% of which are singletons. The sequencing here drew on peripheral blood, taken in a trial of Ad26.COV2.S vaccine versus placebo. Receptors originate from a person between 18 and 65 years old who received the Ad26.COV2.S COVID-19 vaccine or a placebo.

The chain uses TRBV24-1 and TRBJ2-1; unclear D gene. The V gene's germline CDR1 is KGHDR and CDR2 SFDVKD. Trimming took 9 bases from V and 6 from J, leaving 8 bases between them. This CDR3 has 11 amino acids. CDR3 nucleotides: TGTGCCACCGAAAGACTCAATGAGCAGTTCTTC. Its protein is CATERLNEQFF.

For this clone: This sample includes further DNA sequences coding for the same CDR3. The DNA for the CDR3 is TGTGCCAGCAGCTTAGCCGGTGGAAACACCATATATTTT. It translates to CASSLAGGNTIYF. The chain couples TRBV7-9 to TRBJ1-3; D unclear. V lost 0 bases to trimming and J lost 3 bases, with 3 bases between them. Germline V gene data show CDR1 as SEHNR and CDR2 as FQNEAQ (reference sequence). This CDR3 is built from 13 residues. Filled out from reference TRBV7-9 and TRBJ1-3, the complete variable domain reads DTGVSQNPRHKITKRGQNVTFRCDPISEHNRLYWYRQTLGQGPEFLTYFQNEAQLEKSRLLSDRFSAERPKGSFSTLEIQRTEQGDSAMYLCASSLAGGNTIYFGEGSWLTVV.

This clone was observed once. The chain uses TRBV7-8 and TRBJ2-7; possibly TRBD1 or TRBD2 for D (5 bases each). The germline V gene has CDR1 SGHVS and CDR2 FQNEAQ. The CDR3 length is 14 residues. Trimming took off 6 bases at V and 0 bases at J, with 12 bases between the two ends. CDR3 nucleotides: TGTGCCAGCAGATTATCAGGGAGCTCCTACGAGCAGTACTTC. This encodes CASRLSGSSYEQYF.

The CDR3 reads CASSQDTLGPNEQFF. The CDR3 DNA reads TGTGCCAGCAGCCAGGACACACTGGGGCCTAATGAGCAGTTCTTC. The chain combines TRBV3-1 (or the pseudogene TRBV3-2) with TRBJ2-1; tentative D call: TRBD1 (5 bases). Germline-derived CDR1 and CDR2 are LGHDT and YNNKEL (reference sequence). Between the trimmed V and J ends, which lost 3 bases and 7 bases, there was a span of 16 bases. CDR3 size: 15 residues.

This rearrangement joins TRBV18 to TRBJ2-1; 10 nucleotides match TRBD1. This CDR3 has 16 residues. V lost 6 bases to trimming and J lost 4 bases; unmatched junction nucleotides: 9. The germline gives CDR1 KGHSH, CDR2 LQKENI. CDR3 protein: CASSPLGQGTYNEQFF. CDR3 coding DNA: TGTGCCAGCTCGCCCTTGGGACAGGGGACTTACAATGAGCAGTTCTTC. The full variable domain, rest sourced from reference TRBV18 and TRBJ2-1, is NAGVMQNPRHLVRRRGQEARLRCSPMKGHSHVYWYRQLPEEGLKFMVYLQKENIIDESGMPKERFSAEFPKEGPSILRIQQVVRGDSAAYFCASSPLGQGTYNEQFFGPGTRLTVL.

This clone was counted a few times. One end of the junction fails to match germline, which may point to a read error. The chain recombines TRBV30 with TRBJ1-5; D remains unclear. This CDR3 contains 13 residues. Germline lookup yields CDR1 GTSNPN and CDR2 SVGIG (reference sequence). The CDR3 loop is CARRYVSNQPQHF. Written as DNA, the CDR3 is TGTGCCAGGAGGTACGTGAGCAATCAGCCCCAGCATTTT.

This chain uses TRBV30 with TRBJ2-3; 7 nucleotides agree with TRBD1. The germline V gene has CDR1 GTSNPN and CDR2 SVGIG (reference sequence). J was trimmed by 2 bases and V by 4 bases; bases with no gene match: 9. The CDR3 runs to 15 residues. The CDR3 protein is CAWILGTGATDTQYF. The CDR3 DNA follows: TGTGCCTGGATACTTGGTACAGGGGCCACAGATACGCAGTATTTT.

J is TRBJ2-5 and V is TRBV11-3; 11 nucleotides agree with TRBD2. Germline V gene data show CDR1 as SGHNT and CDR2 as YENEEA. The CDR3 length is 14 residues. V gave up 5 bases and J gave up 5 bases; unmatched junction bases: 4. CDR3 DNA: TGTGCCAGCAGCAGAACTAGCGGGAGTGAGACCCAGTACTTC. Its translation: CASSRTSGSETQYF.

The chain couples TRBV7-9 to TRBJ2-1; weak D call: TRBD1 (8 bases). Trimming removed 5 bases from V and 2 bases from J, with 16 bases in between. The CDR3 spans 16 residues. Germline loops: CDR1 SEHNR, CDR2 FQNEAQ (reference sequence). CDR3 loop: CASSKQQGGTYNEQFF. CDR3 DNA: TGTGCCAGCAGCAAACAACAGGGGGGGACCTACAATGAGCAGTTCTTC.

The gene calls are TRBV5-1 and TRBJ1-1; 8 bases line up with TRBD1. Unmatched junction bases numbered 14, after V lost 2 bases and J lost 5 bases. Germline CDR1 is SGHRS and CDR2 is YFSETQ. The CDR3 consists of 17 residues. CDR3 coding DNA: TGCGCCAGCAGCTTAATATCAGGGGGCGCGTCCCTAACTGAAGCTTTCTTT. It specifies CASSLISGGASLTEAFF.

The rearrangement links TRBV18 to TRBJ2-4, with D possibly matching TRBD1 (5 bases). The V end lost 3 bases, the J end lost 1 base, and 16 bases lay between the germline ends. The CDR3 extends over 17 amino acids. Germline assignment: CDR1 KGHSH and CDR2 LQKENI. The CDR3 nucleotides read TGTGCCAGCTCACCGTCAACAGGAGATGGGGCCAAAAACATTCAGTACTTC. As protein: CASSPSTGDGAKNIQYF. Combining the CDR3 with reference TRBV18 and TRBJ2-4 gives the whole variable domain NAGVMQNPRHLVRRRGQEARLRCSPMKGHSHVYWYRQLPEEGLKFMVYLQKENIIDESGMPKERFSAEFPKEGPSILRIQQVVRGDSAAYFCASSPSTGDGAKNIQYFGAGTRLSVL.

The chain employs TRBV30 and TRBJ2-7; 11 nucleotides line up with TRBD1. Unmatched junction bases numbered 4, after V lost 3 bases and J lost 3 bases. This CDR3 region has 14 residues. CDR1 is GTSNPN, CDR2 SVGIG, per germline (reference sequence). As DNA, the CDR3 is TGTGCCTGGAGGGGGACAGGGGGTTACTACGAGCAGTACTTC. It encodes CAWRGTGGYYEQYF. The full variable domain, rest sourced from reference TRBV30 and TRBJ2-7, is SQTIHQWPATLVQPVGSPLSLECTVEGTSNPNLYWYRQAAGRGLQLLFYSVGIGQISSEVPQNLSASRPQDRQFILSSKKLLLSDSGFYLCAWRGTGGYYEQYFGPGTRLTVT.

The CDR3: CASSGAGGTYEQYF. The CDR3 DNA reads TGCGCCAGCAGCGGGGCAGGGGGCACCTACGAGCAGTACTTC. This sequence joins TRBV5-1 and TRBJ2-7; 8 bases align to TRBD1. Trimming at V came to 4 bases and at J to 2 bases, leaving 5 bases not matched to a gene. This CDR3 has 14 amino acids. From germline, CDR1 is SGHRS and CDR2 YFSETQ. Supplemented by reference TRBV5-1 and TRBJ2-7, the full variable domain reads KAGVTQTPRYLIKTRGQQVTLSCSPISGHRSVSWYQQTPGQGLQFLFEYFSETQRNKGNFPGRFSGRQFSNSRSEMNVSTLELGDSALYLCASSGAGGTYEQYFGPGTRLTVT.

The genes are TRBV27 and TRBJ1-2; 7 bases align to TRBD1. Germline V gives CDR1 MNHEY, CDR2 SMNVEV (reference sequence). CDR3 length: 14 amino acids. Germline trimming cut 5 bases from V and 5 bases from J; bases unmatched to any gene: 8. CDR3: CASSTRQGLYGYTF. CDR3 bases: TGTGCCAGCAGTACACGACAGGGTTTGTATGGCTACACCTTC.

The chain is built from TRBV18 and TRBJ2-7; 9 bases agree with TRBD1. CDR3 length: 14 amino acids. V was pared by 2 bases and J by 4 bases, with 3 bases of the junction left unmatched. Germline V CDR1 and CDR2: KGHSH, LQKENI. CDR3 residues: CASSPGTGRYEQYF. CDR3 in DNA: TGTGCCAGCTCACCAGGGACAGGGAGGTACGAGCAGTACTTC.

The V gene is TRBV11-2, the J gene TRBJ2-2; D is ambiguous. The CDR3 consists of 14 residues. The germline CDR1 and CDR2 sequences are SGHAT and FQNNGV. Trimming pared 6 bases from V and 11 bases from J, leaving 19 bases between. CDR3 in amino acids: CASSTTKGRHELFF. The CDR3 bases are TGTGCCAGCAGTACTACCAAAGGAAGGCACGAGCTGTTTTTT. The entire variable domain, with the rest obtained from reference TRBV11-2 and TRBJ2-2, is as follows: EAGVAQSPRYKIIEKRQSVAFWCNPISGHATLYWYQQILGQGPKLLIQFQNNGVVDDSQLPKDRFSAERLKGVDSTLKIQPAKLEDSAVYLCASSTTKGRHELFFGEGSRLTVL.

The CDR3 is CASSPTPTPDSYEQYF. CDR3 coding DNA: TGTGCCAGCAGTCCGACTCCCACTCCTGATTCCTACGAGCAGTACTTC. The J gene is TRBJ2-7, the V gene TRBV6-2 or TRBV6-3; D not certain. V was trimmed by 5 bases and J by 1 base, leaving 18 bases between them. The CDR3 has 16 residues. The V gene's germline CDR1 is MNHEY and CDR2 SVGEGT.

This clone was detected once. This rearrangement joins TRBV5-1 to TRBJ2-5, with D perhaps matching TRBD2 (6 bases). V was shortened by 2 bases and J by 2 bases, with 13 bases between the two germline ends. Germline CDR1 is SGHRS and CDR2 is YFSETQ. The CDR3 is 15 residues long. The DNA for the CDR3 is TGCGCCAGCAGCTTCCCAGGAGGGGTACAAGAGACCCAGTACTTC. Encoded protein: CASSFPGGVQETQYF.